This section outlines one T cell receptor beta chain sequence together with its context. Using immunoSEQ multiplex PCR, the repertoire was profiled, and TCRdb retains in-frame clones only, with some absent. The sample includes some 56,000 clones, approximately 89% of them seen just once. Recruited during active infection, patients (from Seattle) were subsequently followed longitudinally. V dropped 5 bases and J dropped 2 bases, with 19 bases sitting between them. In germline, CDR1 is SQVTM, CDR2 ANQGSEA. This CDR3 comprises 15 residues. This record belongs to a study of blood T cell repertoires in COVID-19.

This chain links TRBV29-1 with TRBJ2-7; D might be TRBD1 (6 bases). The sequence came from a woman in her sixties with COVID-19, enrolled during active disease. Input material: peripheral blood. The CDR3 DNA sequence: TGCAGCGTTTTAGAACCGGGACACCGGCCCTACGAGCAGTACTTC. Translating it yields CSVLEPGHRPYEQYF.